The 13 T cell receptor beta chains reported below all come from one sample, sequenced in a study of blood T cell repertoires in COVID-19. Method: immunoSEQ multiplex PCR; TCRdb's copy keeps in-frame clones and lacks some. Of 250,000 to 350,000 clones listed, approximately 83% are singletons. Sequencing input: peripheral blood. These receptor sequences come from a person in their 70s with COVID-19, enrolled during active disease.

This clone was observed a single time. This chain connects TRBV19 to TRBJ1-1, with 10 nucleotides matching TRBD1. J was trimmed by 4 bases and V by 5 bases; bases with no gene match: 7. The CDR3 runs 15 residues. CDR1 is LNHDA and CDR2 is SQIVND in the germline V gene (reference sequence). For the CDR3, the DNA is TGTGCCAGTAGTTCGACAGGGGGCCCCCTCACTGAAGCTTTCTTT. It translates to CASSSTGGPLTEAFF.

The chain joins TRBV25-1 to TRBJ2-2; TRBD2 might be the D (6 bases). CDR3 size: 15 residues. With 1 base removed from V and 3 bases from J, the gap between germline ends came to 9 bases. CDR1 is MGHDK and CDR2 is SYGVNS in the germline V gene. The CDR3 region is CASSESGVDTGELFF. The DNA of the CDR3 is TGTGCCAGCAGTGAATCGGGGGTAGACACCGGGGAGCTGTTTTTT.

The chain links TRBV15 to TRBJ1-5; tentative D call: TRBD1 (5 bases). The ends were cut back, 2 bases at V and 7 bases at J, with 15 bases in the middle. The CDR3 has 15 residues. The germline V gene encodes CDR1 LNHNV and CDR2 YYDKDF (reference sequence). CDR3 nucleotides: TGTGCCACCAGCAGACCCGGGGGGAGGGGCCAGCCCCAGCATTTT. This translates into CATSRPGGRGQPQHF.

DNA for the CDR3: TGTGCCAGCAGCTTTCCTAGCGGGGCCTACGAGCAGTACTTC. Residues: CASSFPSGAYEQYF. V gene TRBV11-1 combines with J gene TRBJ2-7; 9 bases line up with TRBD2. The CDR3 has 14 residues. The germline gives CDR1 SGHAT, CDR2 FQDESV (reference sequence). Trimming at V came to 3 bases and at J to 2 bases, leaving 2 bases not matched to a gene.

This chain joins TRBV6-2 or TRBV6-3 and TRBJ2-1, with D possibly TRBD2 on 6 matching bases. CDR3 size: 19 residues. V lost 5 bases, J lost 3 bases, and 26 bases lay in between. Germline lookup yields CDR1 MNHEY and CDR2 SVGEGT. In nucleotides, the CDR3 is TGTGCCAGCAGTGTCTTCCCCCAGGAGTCATTAGCGGTCTACAATGAGCAGTTCTTC. This translates into CASSVFPQESLAVYNEQFF.

The chain carries TRBV6-5 and TRBJ2-7; TRBD1 matches 11 bases. The CDR3 extends over 15 amino acids. The trim removed 6 bases at V and 12 bases at J, leaving 16 bases unmatched. Germline V gene sequence: CDR1 MNHEY, CDR2 SVGAGI. CDR3: CASSESGTGGNFWYF. The CDR3 DNA sequence: TGTGCCAGCAGCGAGTCCGGGACAGGGGGGAATTTCTGGTACTTC.

The rearrangement links TRBV7-2 to TRBJ1-4; 7 bases align to TRBD1. This CDR3 has 13 residues. The J segment lost 6 bases and the V segment lost 5 bases, leaving 3 bases of the junction unmatched. Germline loops: CDR1 SGHTA, CDR2 FQGNSA. CDR3 in amino acids: CASSLTGYEKLFF. In DNA form, the CDR3 reads TGTGCCAGCAGCCTGACAGGGTATGAAAAACTGTTTTTT.

CDR3 DNA: TGCGCCAGCAGCCAAGGTTTAGGCAGAGGGGAGACCCAGTACTTC. This sequence encodes CASSQGLGRGETQYF. The chain couples TRBV4-3 to TRBJ2-5; the D gene is possibly TRBD2 (5 bases). V lost 1 base and J lost 5, with 14 bases in between. The CDR3 contains 15 residues. Germline values: CDR1 LGHNA, CDR2 YSLEER.

The gene calls are TRBV5-6 and TRBJ1-1; tentatively, D is TRBD1 (6 bases). Germline lookup yields CDR1 SGHDT and CDR2 YYEEEE. Trimming shortened V by 2 bases and J by 3 bases, and 11 bases separated the two germline ends. This CDR3 comprises 14 residues. The CDR3 DNA sequence: TGTGCCAGCAGCTTACAGGGATTGGACACTGAAGCTTTCTTT. It specifies CASSLQGLDTEAFF.

This clone was observed a few times. This sequence joins TRBV14 and TRBJ2-1; 13 bases align to TRBD2. The CDR3 consists of 16 residues. The germline V gene encodes CDR1 SGHDN and CDR2 FVKESK. J gave up 6 bases and V 5 bases, and 7 bases lay outside the gene matches. The CDR3, as DNA: TGTGCCAGCAGCAGAGGACTAGCGGGAGCTGGCAATGAGCAGTTCTTC. It encodes CASSRGLAGAGNEQFF.

The sample holds a few counts of this clone. The chain uses TRBV6-4 and TRBJ2-3, with D perhaps TRBD2 (6 bases). This CDR3 is built from 16 residues. CDR1 is MRHNA and CDR2 is SNTAGT in the germline V gene. The V gene lost 2 bases and the J gene lost 0 bases, with 12 bases spanning the gap. The CDR3 loop is CASSDHAGSSTDTQYF. In DNA, the CDR3 is TGTGCCAGCAGTGACCACGCGGGGTCTAGCACAGATACGCAGTATTTT.

Only a few counts were recorded for this clone. The V and J genes are TRBV19 and TRBJ2-7, with TRBD1 as a possible D gene (6 bases). V lost 6 bases and J lost 0, with 24 bases in between. Germline CDR1 reads LNHDA; CDR2 reads SQIVND (reference sequence). This CDR3 is 18 amino acids long. CDR3 sequence: CASRSQHNPGQGSYEQYF. CDR3 DNA sequence: TGTGCCAGTAGGTCCCAGCACAACCCGGGACAAGGCTCCTACGAGCAGTACTTC.

This clone was detected once. The V call is TRBV11-2, the J call TRBJ2-3; 8 nucleotides match TRBD2. There are 14 residues in the CDR3. J was trimmed by 2 bases and V by 5 bases; bases with no gene match: 3. CDR1 SGHAT and CDR2 FQNNGV come from the germline V gene. The DNA for the CDR3 is TGTGCCAGCAGCCGCGGGGGGTTCACAGATACGCAGTATTTT. Its protein is CASSRGGFTDTQYF.